The sequence of this T cell receptor beta chain was determined in a study of T cell changes during pregnancy in multiple sclerosis. Sequencing used immunoSEQ multiplex PCR; TCRdb keeps in-frame clones, though not all of them. Of about 73,000 clones detected, around 92% appear once; the ten largest clones hold less than 3.5%. Deletions cut 6 bases from V and 4 bases from J, with 15 bases between. Germline loops: CDR1 SQVTM, CDR2 ANQGSEA. This CDR3 region has 13 residues. The chain has TRBV29-1 and TRBJ1-1; D may be TRBD1 (5 bases). Sample: peripheral blood, taken in the third trimester of pregnancy. This TCR derives from a female donor in good health, enrolled as a control in a pregnancy study. This CDR3 is CSVRAGVVTEAFF. The CDR3 coding sequence is TGCAGCGTAAGGGCGGGGGTTGTCACTGAAGCTTTCTTT.